This is a list of T cell receptor beta chains from one sample in a study of blood T cell repertoires in COVID-19. Some clones are missing from TCRdb's copy, which holds only in-frame ones; the method was immunoSEQ multiplex PCR. The repertoire holds under 250,000 clones, with 70% to 90% as singletons. Sequenced: peripheral blood. These receptor sequences come from a man aged 50 or older with COVID-19, enrolled during active disease. CDR3s include the opening cysteine and the closing phenylalanine or tryptophan. A D gene is named only where the DNA matches it firmly. The size of a clone is reported for some rows only, either as once, few or many, or as a class for expanded clones.

v_call: TRBV4-2; j_call: TRBJ2-1; clone_size: once; d_call: TRBD2; cdr3_aa: CASSQDITSGGVYNEQFF; cdr3_nt: TGTGCCAGCAGCCAAGATATAACTAGCGGGGGGGTCTACAATGAGCAGTTCTTC
v_call: TRBV4-1; j_call: TRBJ2-7; clone_size: -; d_call: -; cdr3_aa: CASSQDIEGDRTYEQYF; cdr3_nt: TGCGCCAGCAGCCAAGATATCGAAGGAGACAGGACCTACGAGCAGTACTTC
v_call: TRBV5-4; j_call: TRBJ2-6; clone_size: few; d_call: -; cdr3_aa: CASSSPISGANVLTF; cdr3_nt: TGTGCCAGCAGCTCCCCAATCTCTGGGGCCAACGTCCTGACTTTC
v_call: TRBV5-6; j_call: TRBJ2-3; clone_size: -; d_call: -; cdr3_aa: CASSLWQGNGADTQYF; cdr3_nt: TGTGCCAGCAGCTTGTGGCAGGGGAATGGGGCAGATACGCAGTATTTT
v_call: TRBV4-1; j_call: TRBJ2-1; clone_size: -; d_call: TRBD2; cdr3_aa: CASSQGTSGVYNEQFF; cdr3_nt: TGCGCCAGCAGCCAAGGGACTAGCGGGGTCTACAATGAGCAGTTCTTC
v_call: TRBV23-1; j_call: TRBJ2-5; clone_size: -; d_call: TRBD1; cdr3_aa: CASSHSTGECRETQYF; cdr3_nt: TGCGCCAGCAGTCATTCGACAGGGGAGTGTAGAGAGACCCAGTACTTC
v_call: TRBV19; j_call: TRBJ1-6; clone_size: -; d_call: -; cdr3_aa: CASSRRFDHNSPLHF; cdr3_nt: TGTGCCAGTAGTAGGCGGTTTGACCATAATTCACCCCTCCACTTT
v_call: TRBV18; j_call: TRBJ1-2; clone_size: -; d_call: TRBD1; cdr3_aa: CASSPNRGSPYGYTF; cdr3_nt: TGTGCCAGCTCACCGAACAGGGGTTCGCCCTATGGCTACACCTTC
v_call: TRBV2; j_call: TRBJ1-6; clone_size: -; d_call: -; cdr3_aa: CASVEGSYNSPLHF; cdr3_nt: TGTGCCAGCGTCGAGGGTAGCTATAATTCACCCCTCCACTTT
v_call: TRBV4-3; j_call: TRBJ1-6; clone_size: -; d_call: TRBD1; cdr3_aa: CASSRIGTGYTSPLHF; cdr3_nt: TGCGCCAGCAGCCGAATAGGGACAGGGTATACTTCACCCCTCCACTTT
v_call: TRBV27; j_call: TRBJ2-5; clone_size: -; d_call: TRBD1; cdr3_aa: CASSRTGGGGTQYF; cdr3_nt: TGTGCCAGCAGTAGAACAGGGGGCGGTGGGACCCAGTACTTC
v_call: TRBV5-4; j_call: TRBJ2-3; clone_size: -; d_call: TRBD1; cdr3_aa: CASSQTGTGGTDTQYF; cdr3_nt: TGTGCCAGCAGCCAGACCGGGACAGGGGGCACAGATACGCAGTATTTT